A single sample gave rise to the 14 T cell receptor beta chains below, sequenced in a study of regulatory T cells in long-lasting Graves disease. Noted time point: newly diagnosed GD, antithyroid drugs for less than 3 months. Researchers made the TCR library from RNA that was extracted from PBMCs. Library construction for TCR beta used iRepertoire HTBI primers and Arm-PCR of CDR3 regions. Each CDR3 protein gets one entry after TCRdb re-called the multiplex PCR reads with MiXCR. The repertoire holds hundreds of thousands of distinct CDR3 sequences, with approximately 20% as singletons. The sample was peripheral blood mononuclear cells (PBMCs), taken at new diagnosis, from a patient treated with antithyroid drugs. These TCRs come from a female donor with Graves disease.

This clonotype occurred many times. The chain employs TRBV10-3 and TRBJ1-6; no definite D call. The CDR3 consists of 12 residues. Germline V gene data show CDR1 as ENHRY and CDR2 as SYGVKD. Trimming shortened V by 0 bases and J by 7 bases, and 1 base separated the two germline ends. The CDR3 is CAISESNSPLHF. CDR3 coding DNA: TGTGCCATCAGTGAGTCGAATTCACCCCTCCACTTT.

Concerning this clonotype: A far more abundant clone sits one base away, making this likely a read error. CDR3 sequence (DNA): TGTGCCAGCCGTTTCGGGACTAGCGGGAGCCCCTCTCCTTCGGATGAGCAGTTCTTC. Its protein product is CASRFGTSGSPSPSDEQFF. This sequence joins TRBV6-2 or TRBV6-3 and TRBJ2-1; 14 nucleotides match TRBD2. Germline V gene data show CDR1 as MNHEY and CDR2 as SVGEGT. V gave up 8 bases and J gave up 8 bases; unmatched junction bases: 20. CDR3 length equals 19 residues.

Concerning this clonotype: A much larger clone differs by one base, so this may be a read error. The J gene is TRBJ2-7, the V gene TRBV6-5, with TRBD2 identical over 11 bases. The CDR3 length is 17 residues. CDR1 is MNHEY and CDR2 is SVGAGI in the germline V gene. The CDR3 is CPSSYSAGTSGFYEQYF. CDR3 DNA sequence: TGTCCCAGCAGTTACTCGGCCGGGACTAGCGGTTTCTACGAGCAGTACTTC.

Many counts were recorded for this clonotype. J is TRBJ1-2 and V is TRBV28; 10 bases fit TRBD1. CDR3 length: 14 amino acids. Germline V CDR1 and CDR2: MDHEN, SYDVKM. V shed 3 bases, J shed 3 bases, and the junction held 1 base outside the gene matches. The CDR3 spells CASSFGTGDYGYTF. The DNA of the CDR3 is TGTGCCAGCAGTTTCGGGACAGGGGACTATGGCTACACCTTC.

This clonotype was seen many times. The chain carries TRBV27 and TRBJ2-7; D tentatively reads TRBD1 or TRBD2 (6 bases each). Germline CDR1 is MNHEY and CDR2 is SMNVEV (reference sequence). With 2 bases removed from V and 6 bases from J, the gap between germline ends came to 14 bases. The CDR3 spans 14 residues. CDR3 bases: TGTGCCAGCAGTTTAATGACGGGGGCAGTCGAGCAGTACTTC. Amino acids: CASSLMTGAVEQYF.

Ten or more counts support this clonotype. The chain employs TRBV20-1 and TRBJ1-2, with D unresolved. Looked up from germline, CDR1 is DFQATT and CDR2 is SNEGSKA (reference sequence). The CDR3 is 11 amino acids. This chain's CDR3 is CTGGTDYGYTF. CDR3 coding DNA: TGCACCGGAGGAACAGACTATGGCTACACCTTC.

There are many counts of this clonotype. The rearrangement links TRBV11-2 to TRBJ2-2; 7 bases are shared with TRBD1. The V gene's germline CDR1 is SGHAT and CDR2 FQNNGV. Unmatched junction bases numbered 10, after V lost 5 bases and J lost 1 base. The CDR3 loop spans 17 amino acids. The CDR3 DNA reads TGTGCCAGCAGCGCACCGGTGACAGGGAGGAACACCGGGGAGCTGTTTTTT. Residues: CASSAPVTGRNTGELFF.

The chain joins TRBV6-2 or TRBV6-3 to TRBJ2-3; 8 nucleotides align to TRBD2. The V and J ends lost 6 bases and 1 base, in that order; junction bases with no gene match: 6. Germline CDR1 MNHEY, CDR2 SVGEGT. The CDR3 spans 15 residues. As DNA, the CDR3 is TGTGCCAGCAGCCGGGGGGGGAAAGGCACAGATACGCAGTATTTT. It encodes CASSRGGKGTDTQYF.

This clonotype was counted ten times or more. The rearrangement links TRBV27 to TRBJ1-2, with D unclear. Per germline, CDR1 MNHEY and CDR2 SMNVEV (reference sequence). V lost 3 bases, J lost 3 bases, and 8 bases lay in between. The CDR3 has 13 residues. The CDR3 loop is CASSFMRDYGYTF. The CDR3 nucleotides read TGTGCCAGCAGTTTTATGCGGGACTATGGCTACACCTTC.

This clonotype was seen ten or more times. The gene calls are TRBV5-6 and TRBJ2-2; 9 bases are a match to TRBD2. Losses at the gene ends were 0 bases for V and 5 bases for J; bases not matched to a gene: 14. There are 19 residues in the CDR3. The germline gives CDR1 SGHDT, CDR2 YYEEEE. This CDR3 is CASSLDPGWLAGNTGELFF. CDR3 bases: TGTGCCAGCAGCTTGGACCCAGGGTGGCTAGCGGGAAATACCGGGGAGCTGTTTTTT.

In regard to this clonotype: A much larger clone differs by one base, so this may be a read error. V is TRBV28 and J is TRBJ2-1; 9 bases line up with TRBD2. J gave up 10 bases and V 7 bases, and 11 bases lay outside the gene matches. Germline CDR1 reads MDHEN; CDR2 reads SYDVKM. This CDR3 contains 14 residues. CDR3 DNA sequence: TGTGCCAGCAAGGTCCTAGCGGGGATCTACGAGCAGTTCTTC. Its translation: CASKVLAGIYEQFF.

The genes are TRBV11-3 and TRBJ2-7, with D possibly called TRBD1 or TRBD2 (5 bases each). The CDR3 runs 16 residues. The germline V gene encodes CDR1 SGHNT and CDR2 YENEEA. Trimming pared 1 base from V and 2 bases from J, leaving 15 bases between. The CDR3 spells CASSLVVGDPPYEQYF. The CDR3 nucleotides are TGTGCCAGCAGCTTAGTTGTGGGGGACCCACCCTACGAGCAGTACTTC.

Written as DNA, the CDR3 is TGCGCCAGCAGCTCGTACCCGGACAGGGTCAATGAGCAGTTCTTC. Translation gives CASSSYPDRVNEQFF. The chain joins TRBV5-1 to TRBJ2-1; 8 nucleotides match TRBD1. Germline values: CDR1 SGHRS, CDR2 YFSETQ. Losses at the gene ends were 3 bases for V and 6 bases for J; bases not matched to a gene: 8. The CDR3 extends over 15 amino acids.

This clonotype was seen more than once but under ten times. This CDR3 is CASSPSRGDWNQPQHF. In nucleotides, the CDR3 is TGTGCCAGCAGTCCCTCGAGGGGGGATTGGAATCAGCCCCAGCATTTT. This chain connects TRBV27 to TRBJ1-5, with D possibly being TRBD1 (6 bases). CDR3 length equals 16 residues. Germline values: CDR1 MNHEY, CDR2 SMNVEV (reference sequence). V was pared by 5 bases and J by 4 bases, with 18 bases between.